This TCR beta chain is drawn from a study of long-term antiretroviral therapy in people with HIV. Study-wide results and limits: ART preceded a rise in diversity that nonetheless stayed lower than in transplant donor controls. Controls exceeded HIV repertoires in CDR3 length range.

V dropped 2 bases and J dropped 8 bases, with 14 bases sitting between them. CDR3 length equals 14 residues. CDR1 and CDR2 (germline): SGHRS, YFSETQ. Assay version v3.0 of immunoSEQ was used, and it was run at survey level. Method: immunoSEQ multiplex PCR; TCRdb's copy keeps in-frame clones and lacks some. The table includes more than 15,000 clones, around 82% detected once. Remarks on this clone: Its antigen is currently unknown.

Treatment for all HIV-infected participants took place in the United States. This TCR came from a woman younger than 45 with HIV. This chain uses TRBV5-1 with TRBJ2-1; D uncertain. Sequences were derived from unsorted PBMCs, sampled 2.9 years after starting antiretroviral therapy. Here the CDR3 DNA reads TGCGCCAGCAGCTTCAGTAAGGGCAGCGATGAGCAGTTCTTC. It is translated as CASSFSKGSDEQFF. The full variable domain, in which reference TRBV5-1 and TRBJ2-1 provide the parts outside the CDR3, is KAGVTQTPRYLIKTRGQQVTLSCSPISGHRSVSWYQQTPGQGLQFLFEYFSETQRNKGNFPGRFSGRQFSNSRSEMNVSTLELGDSALYLCASSFSKGSDEQFFGPGTRLTVL.